These 25 T cell receptor beta chains share one sample of origin, sequenced in a study of cytomegalovirus exposure and HLA in healthy donors. In the PCR, 60 Vbeta and 13 Jbeta primers were used. TCRdb's table, derived via immunoSEQ multiplex PCR, lists solely in-frame clones and lacks some. Among about 160,000 clones listed, roughly 82% were seen once. The sequenced sample was PBMCs. These receptors were obtained from a man aged 50 or older in good health and CMV-seropositive.

The chain links TRBV7-9 to TRBJ1-6; 7 bases agree with TRBD1. With 1 base clipped from V and 9 bases from J, the junction kept 9 bases outside the gene matches. CDR1 is SEHNR, CDR2 FQNEAQ, per germline (reference sequence). This CDR3 region has 16 residues. The CDR3 protein is CASSLDRGSVGSPLHF. CDR3 in DNA: TGTGCCAGCAGCTTAGACAGGGGATCAGTCGGTTCACCCCTCCACTTT. The full variable domain, completed using reference TRBV7-9 and TRBJ1-6, is DTGVSQNPRHKITKRGQNVTFRCDPISEHNRLYWYRQTLGQGPEFLTYFQNEAQLEKSRLLSDRFSAERPKGSFSTLEIQRTEQGDSAMYLCASSLDRGSVGSPLHFGNGTRLTVT.

CDR3 in amino acids: CASSQPGGTDRGTDTQYF. CDR3 DNA: TGCGCCAGCAGCCAACCTGGGGGGACCGACAGGGGCACAGATACGCAGTATTTT. The V call is TRBV4-1, the J call TRBJ2-3; D is perhaps TRBD1 (7 bases). CDR1 is MGHRA and CDR2 is YSYEKL in the germline V gene. The CDR3 extends over 18 amino acids. Trimming removed 2 bases at V and 1 base at J, with 19 bases between.

This clone appeared a few times. This chain connects TRBV7-9 to TRBJ2-1, with 13 nucleotides matching TRBD2. After removal of 5 bases from V and 1 base from J, the junction contained 8 bases not matched to a gene. The CDR3 length is 18 residues. Germline values: CDR1 SEHNR, CDR2 FQNEAQ (reference sequence). The CDR3 bases are TGTGCCAGCAGCCAACTATGGACTAGCGGGGGTTCCTACAATGAGCAGTTCTTC. Translation gives CASSQLWTSGGSYNEQFF.

The chain joins TRBV28 to TRBJ1-2; weak D call: TRBD1 (6 bases). This CDR3 region has 12 residues. In germline, CDR1 is MDHEN, CDR2 SYDVKM. The V and J ends lost 7 bases and 0 bases respectively, with 6 bases between them. CDR3 in amino acids: CASTGANYGYTF. The CDR3 region has the DNA TGTGCCAGCACAGGGGCTAACTATGGCTACACCTTC.

Regarding this clone: One end of the junction fails to match germline, which may point to a read error. The CDR3 region has the DNA TGTGCCAGCAGCGTAGCCGGACTAGCGGGGCCAGGGGGCTCCTACGAGCAGTACTTC. Translating gives CASSVAGLAGPGGSYEQYF. The genes are TRBV7-2 and TRBJ2-7; 12 bases line up with TRBD2. Germline V gives CDR1 SGHTA, CDR2 FQGNSA. The CDR3 extends over 19 amino acids.

This clone was picked up a small number of times. The rearrangement joins TRBV29-1 to TRBJ2-1; 7 bases agree with TRBD2. The CDR3 covers 15 residues. Germline trimming cut 2 bases from V and 2 bases from J; bases unmatched to any gene: 6. CDR1 and CDR2 from the germline V gene are SQVTM and ANQGSEA. The DNA of the CDR3 is TGCAGCGTTGAAAGCTCGAGCGGGGCCTACAATGAGCAGTTCTTC. Encoded protein: CSVESSSGAYNEQFF.

The rearrangement links TRBV30 to TRBJ1-2, with TRBD1 identical over 10 bases. Unmatched junction bases numbered 4, after V lost 5 bases and J lost 4 bases. From germline, CDR1 is GTSNPN and CDR2 SVGIG (reference sequence). The CDR3 has 13 residues. The CDR3 loop is CAWSTGGFYGYTF. DNA of the CDR3: TGTGCCTGGTCGACAGGGGGCTTCTATGGCTACACCTTC. Combining the CDR3 with reference TRBV30 and TRBJ1-2 gives the whole variable domain SQTIHQWPATLVQPVGSPLSLECTVEGTSNPNLYWYRQAAGRGLQLLFYSVGIGQISSEVPQNLSASRPQDRQFILSSKKLLLSDSGFYLCAWSTGGFYGYTFGSGTRLTVV.

This clone was observed once. This chain joins TRBV30 and TRBJ1-3; TRBD1 is a possible D gene (5 bases). The V end lost 7 bases, the J end lost 0 bases, and 10 bases lay between the germline ends. Germline loops: CDR1 GTSNPN, CDR2 SVGIG (reference sequence). The CDR3 is 13 amino acids. The DNA of the CDR3 is TGTGCCTTTGACGGGGGCTCTGGAAACACCATATATTTT. Amino acids: CAFDGGSGNTIYF.

The genes are TRBV5-1 and TRBJ2-1; 7 nucleotides match TRBD2. The CDR3 contains 14 residues. Looked up from germline, CDR1 is SGHRS and CDR2 is YFSETQ. Germline trimming cut 2 bases from V and 8 bases from J; bases unmatched to any gene: 7. The CDR3, as DNA: TGCGCCAGCAGCTTCGTTGGTGCGGGAGATGAGCAGTTCTTC. It yields the protein CASSFVGAGDEQFF.

V usage is TRBV7-6 and J usage is TRBJ2-7; D possibly corresponds to TRBD1 (6 bases). Trimming took 5 bases from V and 0 from J, leaving 20 bases between them. Germline lookup yields CDR1 SGHVS and CDR2 FNYEAQ. There are 17 residues in the CDR3. In DNA, the CDR3 is TGTGCCAGCAGCGTGTCCCGCGGAAGGGGGTCCTCCTACGAGCAGTACTTC. This codes for CASSVSRGRGSSYEQYF.

This chain links TRBV18 with TRBJ2-3, with D uncertain. Germline CDR1 is KGHSH and CDR2 is LQKENI. Between the trimmed V and J ends, which lost 3 bases and 4 bases, there was a span of 8 bases. The CDR3 length is 13 residues. CDR3 region: CASSPVQADTQYF. Written as DNA, the CDR3 is TGTGCCAGCTCACCGGTGCAGGCAGATACGCAGTATTTT. Combining the CDR3 with reference TRBV18 and TRBJ2-3 gives the whole variable domain NAGVMQNPRHLVRRRGQEARLRCSPMKGHSHVYWYRQLPEEGLKFMVYLQKENIIDESGMPKERFSAEFPKEGPSILRIQQVVRGDSAAYFCASSPVQADTQYFGPGTRLTVL.

A single count supports this clone. The genes are TRBV6-5 and TRBJ1-1, with D tentatively TRBD1 (6 bases). Germline V gene sequence: CDR1 MNHEY, CDR2 SVGAGI. V was trimmed by 10 bases and J by 2 bases, leaving 20 bases between them. The CDR3 sequence is 15 residues long. The CDR3 DNA reads as TGTGCCACAACCACAGGGAGAAAAAGAAACACTGAAGCTTTCTTT. It specifies CATTTGRKRNTEAFF.

This CDR3 is CASSPAGGVNTDTQYF. CDR3 nucleotide sequence: TGTGCCAGCTCCCCCGCCGGAGGGGTGAACACAGATACGCAGTATTTT. The gene calls are TRBV9 and TRBJ2-3, with a possible D match to TRBD2 (6 bases). The CDR3 sequence is 16 residues long. V was pared by 7 bases and J by 2 bases, with 20 bases between. Germline values: CDR1 SGDLS, CDR2 YYNGEE.

This clone was recorded only once. This chain links TRBV28 with TRBJ1-5; 9 nucleotides match TRBD1. Germline assignment: CDR1 MDHEN and CDR2 SYDVKM. CDR3 length equals 15 residues. Unmatched junction bases numbered 10, after V lost 6 bases and J lost 7 bases. DNA for the CDR3: TGTGCCAGCAGGCCCGGGACAGGGCCATGGCAGCCCCAGCATTTT. Encoded protein: CASRPGTGPWQPQHF.

V gene TRBV29-1 combines with J gene TRBJ1-1, with a tentative D call TRBD1 (6 bases). CDR3 length: 14 residues. Germline V gene sequence: CDR1 SQVTM, CDR2 ANQGSEA. V lost 7 bases and J 1 base, leaving 16 bases between the germline ends. The CDR3 protein is CSAQGPTGNTEAFF. DNA of the CDR3: TGCAGCGCCCAAGGACCGACAGGGAACACTGAAGCTTTCTTT.

This clone was seen a few times. In nucleotides, the CDR3 is TGTGCCAGCAGTGAACAGTGGAGCTCTGGAAACACCATATATTTT. It codes for CASSEQWSSGNTIYF. The chain links TRBV2 to TRBJ1-3; no clear D gene. Trimming removed 2 bases at V and 0 bases at J, with 8 bases between. This CDR3 spans 15 amino acids. Germline lookup yields CDR1 SNHLY and CDR2 FYNNEI.

V and J are TRBV6-5 and TRBJ1-5; tentatively, D is TRBD1 (6 bases). The CDR3 totals 15 residues. Germline V gene sequence: CDR1 MNHEY, CDR2 SVGAGI. V lost 6 bases and J 4 bases, leaving 16 bases between the germline ends. CDR3 sequence (DNA): TGTGCCAGCAGCCTTAAGGGCAGGGGAAATCAGCCCCAGCATTTT. This encodes CASSLKGRGNQPQHF.

This clone was counted a few times. The CDR3 sequence: CASNLNTEAFF. For the CDR3, the DNA is TGTGCCAGCAACTTGAACACTGAAGCTTTCTTT. The V gene is TRBV6-1, the J gene TRBJ1-1; the D is unclear. The CDR3 consists of 11 residues. Trimming took off 7 bases at V and 0 bases at J, with 3 bases between the two ends. Per the germline V gene, CDR1 is MNHNS and CDR2 is SASEGT.

This chain uses TRBV7-3 with TRBJ1-1, with 9 bases that match TRBD1. Germline CDR1 and CDR2: SGHTA and FQGTGA. This CDR3 spans 12 amino acids. V lost 5 bases, J lost 11 bases, and 6 bases stayed unmatched. The CDR3 DNA reads as TGTGCCAGCAGCCAGGACAGGGGAACGGCTTTCTTT. Translating gives CASSQDRGTAFF. The variable domain in full, with the rest retrieved from reference TRBV7-3 and TRBJ1-1, is GAGVSQTPSNKVTEKGKYVELRCDPISGHTALYWYRQSLGQGPEFLIYFQGTGAADDSGLPNDRFFAVRPEGSVSTLKIQRTERGDSAVYLCASSQDRGTAFFGQGTRLTVV.

For the CDR3, the DNA is TGTGCCAGCAGCCCGAGTAGCGGGGCAGGAGAGACCCAGTACTTC. Translation gives CASSPSSGAGETQYF. The genes are TRBV6-5 and TRBJ2-5; 8 positions match TRBD2. The ends lost 6 bases at V and 4 bases at J; junction bases unmatched: 10. This CDR3 has 15 amino acids. CDR1 is MNHEY and CDR2 is SVGAGI in the germline V gene.

The chain combines TRBV20-1 with TRBJ1-4; possible D gene TRBD1, 5 bases. This CDR3 contains 11 residues. V shed 6 bases and J shed 8 bases, with 10 bases lying between them. Germline CDR1 reads DFQATT; CDR2 reads SNEGSKA (reference sequence). The CDR3 sequence: CSASGGEKLFF. CDR3 in DNA: TGCAGTGCCTCGGGGGGGGAAAAACTGTTTTTT.

J is TRBJ2-2 and V is TRBV6-6; tentatively, D is TRBD1 (5 bases). V was trimmed by 8 bases and J by 4 bases, leaving 14 bases between them. The CDR3 sequence is 14 residues long. Germline V gene lookup returns CDR1 MNHNY and CDR2 SVGAGI (reference sequence). In DNA form, the CDR3 reads TGTGCCAGCTTAACAGGAAGACCCACCGGGGAGCTGTTTTTT. Residues: CASLTGRPTGELFF.

CDR3 nucleotide sequence: TGTGCCAGCAGTGGGACAGGGGCCGCCACTGAAGCTTTCTTT. Encoded protein: CASSGTGAATEAFF. The V and J genes are TRBV6-1 and TRBJ1-1; 9 bases line up with TRBD1. The CDR3 has 14 amino acids. V lost 4 bases to trimming and J lost 4 bases; unmatched junction nucleotides: 4. Germline V gene lookup returns CDR1 MNHNS and CDR2 SASEGT.

This sequence joins TRBV6-6 and TRBJ2-7; TRBD1 might be the D (6 bases). Germline-derived CDR1 and CDR2 are MNHNY and SVGAGI (reference sequence). CDR3 length: 14 amino acids. V was trimmed by 0 bases and J by 4 bases, leaving 10 bases between them. CDR3 in DNA: TGTGCCAGCAGTTACTCGAAGGGGGTGTACGAGCAGTACTTC. This encodes CASSYSKGVYEQYF.

The genes are TRBV11-1 and TRBJ2-1; tentatively, D is TRBD2 (6 bases). The CDR3 is 16 residues long. The V end lost 4 bases, the J end lost 6 bases, and 19 bases lay between the germline ends. Germline assignment: CDR1 SGHAT and CDR2 FQDESV (reference sequence). The CDR3 loop reads CASSWRGPLRLNEQFF. CDR3 coding DNA: TGTGCCAGCAGCTGGAGGGGTCCCCTCCGTCTCAATGAGCAGTTCTTC.